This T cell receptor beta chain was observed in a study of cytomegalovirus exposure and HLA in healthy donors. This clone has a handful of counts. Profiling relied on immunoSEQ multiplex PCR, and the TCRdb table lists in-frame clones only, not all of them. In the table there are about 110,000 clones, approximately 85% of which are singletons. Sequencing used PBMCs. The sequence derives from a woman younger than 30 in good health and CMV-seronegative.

The CDR3 DNA is TGTGCCAGCAGGGTTCTAGCGGGGGGGCTAAATGAGCAGTTCTTC. It is translated as CASRVLAGGLNEQFF. V usage is TRBV2 and J usage is TRBJ2-1; TRBD2 agrees at 12 bases. Trimming cost V 6 bases and J 7 bases; bases outside gene matches: 7. The CDR3 consists of 15 residues. Germline loops: CDR1 SNHLY, CDR2 FYNNEI. The full variable domain, with the rest looked up from reference TRBV2 and TRBJ2-1, is EPEVTQTPSHQVTQMGQEVILRCVPISNHLYFYWYRQILGQKVEFLVSFYNNEISEKSEIFDDQFSVERPDGSNFTLKIRSTKLEDSAMYFCASRVLAGGLNEQFFGPGTRLTVL.